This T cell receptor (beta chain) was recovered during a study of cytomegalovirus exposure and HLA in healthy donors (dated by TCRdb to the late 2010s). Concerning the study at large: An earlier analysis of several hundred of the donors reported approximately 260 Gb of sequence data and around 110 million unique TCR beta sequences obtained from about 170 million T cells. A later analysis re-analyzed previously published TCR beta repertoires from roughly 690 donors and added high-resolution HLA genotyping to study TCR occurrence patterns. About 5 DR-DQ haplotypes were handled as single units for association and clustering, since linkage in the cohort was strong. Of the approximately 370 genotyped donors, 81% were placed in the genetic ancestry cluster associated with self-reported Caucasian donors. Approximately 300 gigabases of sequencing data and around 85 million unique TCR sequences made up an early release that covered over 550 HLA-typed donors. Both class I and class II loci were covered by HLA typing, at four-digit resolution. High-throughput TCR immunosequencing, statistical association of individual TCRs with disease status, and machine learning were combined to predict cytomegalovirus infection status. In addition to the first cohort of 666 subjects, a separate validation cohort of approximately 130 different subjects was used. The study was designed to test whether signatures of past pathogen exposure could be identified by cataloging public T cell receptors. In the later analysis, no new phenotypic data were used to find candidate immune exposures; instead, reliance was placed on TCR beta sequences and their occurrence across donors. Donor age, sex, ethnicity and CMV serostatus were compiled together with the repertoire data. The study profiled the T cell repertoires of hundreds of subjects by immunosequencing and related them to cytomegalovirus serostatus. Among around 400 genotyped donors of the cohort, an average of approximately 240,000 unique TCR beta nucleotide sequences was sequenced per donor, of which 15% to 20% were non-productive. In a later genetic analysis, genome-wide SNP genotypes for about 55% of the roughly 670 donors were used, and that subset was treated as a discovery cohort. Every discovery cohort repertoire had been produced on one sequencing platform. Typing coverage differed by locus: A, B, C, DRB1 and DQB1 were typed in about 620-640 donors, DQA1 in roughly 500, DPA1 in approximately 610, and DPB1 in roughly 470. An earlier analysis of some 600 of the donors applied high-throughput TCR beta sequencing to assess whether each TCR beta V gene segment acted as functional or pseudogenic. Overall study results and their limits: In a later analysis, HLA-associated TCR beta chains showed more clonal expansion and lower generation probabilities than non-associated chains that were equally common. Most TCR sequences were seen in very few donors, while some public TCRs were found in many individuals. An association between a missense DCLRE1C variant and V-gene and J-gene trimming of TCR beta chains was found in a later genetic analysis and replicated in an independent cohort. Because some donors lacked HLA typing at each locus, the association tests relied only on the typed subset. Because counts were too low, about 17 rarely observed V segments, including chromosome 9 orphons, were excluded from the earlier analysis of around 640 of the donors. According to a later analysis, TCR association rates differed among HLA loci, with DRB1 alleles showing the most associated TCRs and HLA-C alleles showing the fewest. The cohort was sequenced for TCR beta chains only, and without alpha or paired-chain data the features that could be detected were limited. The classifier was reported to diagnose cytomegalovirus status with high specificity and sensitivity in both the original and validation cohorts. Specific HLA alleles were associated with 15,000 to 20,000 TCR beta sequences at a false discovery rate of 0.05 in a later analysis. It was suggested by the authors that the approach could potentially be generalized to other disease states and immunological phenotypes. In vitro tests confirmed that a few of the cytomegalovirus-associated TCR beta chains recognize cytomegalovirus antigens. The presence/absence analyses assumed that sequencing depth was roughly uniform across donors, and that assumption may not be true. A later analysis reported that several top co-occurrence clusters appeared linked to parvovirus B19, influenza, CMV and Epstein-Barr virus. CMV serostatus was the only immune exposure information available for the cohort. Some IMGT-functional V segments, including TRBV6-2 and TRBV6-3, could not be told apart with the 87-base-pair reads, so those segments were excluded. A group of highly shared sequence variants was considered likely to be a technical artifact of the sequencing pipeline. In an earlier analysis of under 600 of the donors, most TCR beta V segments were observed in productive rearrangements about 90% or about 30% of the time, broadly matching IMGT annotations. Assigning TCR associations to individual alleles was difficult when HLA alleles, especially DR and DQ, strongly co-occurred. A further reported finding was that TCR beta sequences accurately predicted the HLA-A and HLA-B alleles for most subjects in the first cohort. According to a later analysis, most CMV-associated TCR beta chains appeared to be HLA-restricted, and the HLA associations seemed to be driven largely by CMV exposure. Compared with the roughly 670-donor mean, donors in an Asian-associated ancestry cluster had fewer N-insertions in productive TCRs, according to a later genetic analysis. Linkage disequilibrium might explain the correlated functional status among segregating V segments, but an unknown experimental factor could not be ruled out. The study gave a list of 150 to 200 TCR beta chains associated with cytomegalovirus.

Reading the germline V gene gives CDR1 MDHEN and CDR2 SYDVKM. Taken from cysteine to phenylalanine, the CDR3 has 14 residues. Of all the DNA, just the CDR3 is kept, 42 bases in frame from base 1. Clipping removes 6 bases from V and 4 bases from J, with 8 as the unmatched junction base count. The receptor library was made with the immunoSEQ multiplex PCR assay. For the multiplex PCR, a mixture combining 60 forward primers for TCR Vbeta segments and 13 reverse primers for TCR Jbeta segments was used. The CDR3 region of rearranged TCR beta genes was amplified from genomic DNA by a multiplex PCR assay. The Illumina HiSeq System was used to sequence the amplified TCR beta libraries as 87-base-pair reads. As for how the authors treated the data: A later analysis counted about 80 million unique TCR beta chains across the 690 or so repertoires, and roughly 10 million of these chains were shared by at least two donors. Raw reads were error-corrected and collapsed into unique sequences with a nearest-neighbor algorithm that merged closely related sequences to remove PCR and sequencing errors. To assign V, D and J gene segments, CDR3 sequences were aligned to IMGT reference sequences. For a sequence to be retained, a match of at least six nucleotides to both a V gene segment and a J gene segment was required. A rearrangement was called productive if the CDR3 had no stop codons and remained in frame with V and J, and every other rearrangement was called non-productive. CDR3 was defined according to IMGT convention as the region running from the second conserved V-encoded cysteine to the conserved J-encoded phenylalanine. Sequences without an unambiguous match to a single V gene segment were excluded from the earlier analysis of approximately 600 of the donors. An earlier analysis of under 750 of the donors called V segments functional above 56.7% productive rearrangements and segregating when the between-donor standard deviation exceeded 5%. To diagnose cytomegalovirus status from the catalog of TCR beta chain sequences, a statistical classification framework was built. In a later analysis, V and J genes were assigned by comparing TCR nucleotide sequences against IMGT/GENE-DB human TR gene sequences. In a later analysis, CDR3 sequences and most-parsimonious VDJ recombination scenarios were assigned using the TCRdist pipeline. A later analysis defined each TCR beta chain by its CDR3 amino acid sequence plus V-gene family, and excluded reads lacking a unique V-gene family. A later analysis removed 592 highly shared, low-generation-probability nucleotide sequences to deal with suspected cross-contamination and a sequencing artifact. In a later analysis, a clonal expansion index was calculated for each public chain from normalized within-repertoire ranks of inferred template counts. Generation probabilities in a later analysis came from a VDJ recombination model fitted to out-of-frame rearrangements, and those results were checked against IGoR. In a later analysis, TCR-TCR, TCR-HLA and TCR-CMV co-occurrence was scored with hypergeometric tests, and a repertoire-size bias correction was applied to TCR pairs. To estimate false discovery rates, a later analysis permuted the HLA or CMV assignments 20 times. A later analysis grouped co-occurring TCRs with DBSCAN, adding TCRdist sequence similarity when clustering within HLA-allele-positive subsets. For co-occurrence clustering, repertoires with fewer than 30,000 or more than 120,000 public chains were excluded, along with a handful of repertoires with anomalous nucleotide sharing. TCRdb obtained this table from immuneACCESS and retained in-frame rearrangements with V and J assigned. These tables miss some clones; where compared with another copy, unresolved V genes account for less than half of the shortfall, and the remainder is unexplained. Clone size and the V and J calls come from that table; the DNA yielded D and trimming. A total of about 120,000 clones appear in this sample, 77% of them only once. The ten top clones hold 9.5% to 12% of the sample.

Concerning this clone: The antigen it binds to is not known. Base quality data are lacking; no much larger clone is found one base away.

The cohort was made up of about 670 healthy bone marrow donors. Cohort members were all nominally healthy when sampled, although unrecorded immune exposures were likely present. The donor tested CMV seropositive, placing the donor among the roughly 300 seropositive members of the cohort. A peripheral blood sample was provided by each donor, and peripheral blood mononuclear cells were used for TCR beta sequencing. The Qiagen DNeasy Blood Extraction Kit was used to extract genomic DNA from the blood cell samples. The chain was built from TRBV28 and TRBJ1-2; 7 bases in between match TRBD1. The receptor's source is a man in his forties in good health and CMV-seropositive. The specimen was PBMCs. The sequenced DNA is TGTGCCAGCAGATACAGGGGCCTTTCCTATGGCTACACCTTC. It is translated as CASRYRGLSYGYTF.